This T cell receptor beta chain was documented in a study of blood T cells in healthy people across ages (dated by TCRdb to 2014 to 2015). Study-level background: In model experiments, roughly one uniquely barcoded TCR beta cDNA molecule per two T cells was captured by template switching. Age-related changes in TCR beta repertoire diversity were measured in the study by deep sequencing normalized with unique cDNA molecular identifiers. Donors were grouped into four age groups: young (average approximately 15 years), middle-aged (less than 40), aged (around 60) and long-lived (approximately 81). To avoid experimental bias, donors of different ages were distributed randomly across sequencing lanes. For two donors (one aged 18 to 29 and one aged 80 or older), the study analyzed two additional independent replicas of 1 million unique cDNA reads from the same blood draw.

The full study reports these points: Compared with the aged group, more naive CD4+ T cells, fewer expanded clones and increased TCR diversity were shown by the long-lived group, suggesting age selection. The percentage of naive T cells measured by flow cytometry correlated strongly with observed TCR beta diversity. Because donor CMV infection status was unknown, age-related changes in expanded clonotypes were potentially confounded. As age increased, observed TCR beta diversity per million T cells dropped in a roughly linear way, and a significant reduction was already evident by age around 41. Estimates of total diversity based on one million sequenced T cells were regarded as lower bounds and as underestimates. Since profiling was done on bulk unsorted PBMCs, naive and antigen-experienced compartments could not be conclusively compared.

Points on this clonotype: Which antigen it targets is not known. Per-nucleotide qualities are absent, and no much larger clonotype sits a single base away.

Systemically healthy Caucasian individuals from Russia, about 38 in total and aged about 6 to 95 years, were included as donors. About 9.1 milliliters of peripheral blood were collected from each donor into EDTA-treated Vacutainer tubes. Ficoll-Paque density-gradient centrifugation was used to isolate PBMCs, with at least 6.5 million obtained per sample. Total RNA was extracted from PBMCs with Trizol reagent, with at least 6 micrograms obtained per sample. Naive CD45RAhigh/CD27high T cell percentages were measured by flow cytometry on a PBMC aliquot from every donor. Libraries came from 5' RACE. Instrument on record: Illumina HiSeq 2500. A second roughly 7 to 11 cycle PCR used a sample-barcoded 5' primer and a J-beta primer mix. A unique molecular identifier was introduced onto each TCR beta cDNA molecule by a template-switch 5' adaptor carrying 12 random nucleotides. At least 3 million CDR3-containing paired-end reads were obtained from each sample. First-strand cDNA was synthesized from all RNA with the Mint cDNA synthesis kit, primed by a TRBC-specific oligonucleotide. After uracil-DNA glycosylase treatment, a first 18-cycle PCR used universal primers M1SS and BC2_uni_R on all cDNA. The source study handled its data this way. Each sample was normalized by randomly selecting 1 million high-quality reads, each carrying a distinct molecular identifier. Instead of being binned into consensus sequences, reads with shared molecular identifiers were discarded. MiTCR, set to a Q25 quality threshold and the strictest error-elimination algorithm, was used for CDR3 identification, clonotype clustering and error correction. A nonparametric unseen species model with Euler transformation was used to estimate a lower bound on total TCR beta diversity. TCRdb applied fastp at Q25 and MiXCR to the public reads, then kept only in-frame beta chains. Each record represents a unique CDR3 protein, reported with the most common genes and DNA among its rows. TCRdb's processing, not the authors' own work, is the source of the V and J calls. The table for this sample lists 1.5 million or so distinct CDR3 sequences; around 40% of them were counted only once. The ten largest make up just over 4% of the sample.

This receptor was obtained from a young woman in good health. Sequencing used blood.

The nucleotides are TGTGCCAGCAGCTATACGGGACAGATTAACACCGGGGAGCTGTTTTTT. Protein translation: CASSYTGQINTGELFF. The chain uses TRBV5-5 and TRBJ2-2, with 7 central nucleotides matching TRBD1. The CDR3 numbers 16 residues from cysteine through phenylalanine. Of all the DNA, just the CDR3 is kept, 48 bases in frame from base 1. According to the germline V gene (reference sequence), CDR1 reads SGHKS and CDR2 reads YYEKEE. Relative to germline, V is missing 3 bases and J is missing 2 bases, with 7 bases of the junction outside any gene match. Reference TRBV5-5 and TRBJ2-2 proteins supply the regions before and after the CDR3; the full variable domain is: DAGVTQSPTHLIKTRGQQVTLRCSPISGHKSVSWYQQVLGQGPQFIFQYYEKEERGRGNFPDRFSARQFPNYSSELNVNALLLGDSALYLCASSYTGQINTGELFFGEGSRLTVL.